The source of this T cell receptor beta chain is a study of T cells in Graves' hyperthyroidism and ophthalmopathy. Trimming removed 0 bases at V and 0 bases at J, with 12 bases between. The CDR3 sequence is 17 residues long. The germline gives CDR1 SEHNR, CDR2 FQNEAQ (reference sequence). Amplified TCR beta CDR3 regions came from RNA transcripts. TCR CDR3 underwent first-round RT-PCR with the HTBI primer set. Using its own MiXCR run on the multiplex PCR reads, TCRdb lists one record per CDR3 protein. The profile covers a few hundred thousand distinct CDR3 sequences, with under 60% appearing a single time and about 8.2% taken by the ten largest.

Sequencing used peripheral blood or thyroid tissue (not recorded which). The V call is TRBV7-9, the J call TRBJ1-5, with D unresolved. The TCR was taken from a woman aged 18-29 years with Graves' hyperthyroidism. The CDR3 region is CASSLARNSNSNQPQHF. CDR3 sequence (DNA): TGTGCCAGCAGCTTAGCACGGAACTCTAATAGCAATCAGCCCCAGCATTTT. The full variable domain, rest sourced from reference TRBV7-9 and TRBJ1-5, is DTGVSQNPRHKITKRGQNVTFRCDPISEHNRLYWYRQTLGQGPEFLTYFQNEAQLEKSRLLSDRFSAERPKGSFSTLEIQRTEQGDSAMYLCASSLARNSNSNQPQHFGDGTRLSIL.